This TCR beta chain stems from a study of T-cell memory formation after mild COVID-19 listed by TCRdb under 2021. General notes on the study: Most TCR sequence clusters were specific to one of the two donors. Two young, previously healthy adult volunteers, one female and one male, were included in the cohort. Longitudinal TCRalpha and TCRbeta repertoire sequencing tracked T-cell clones expanding and contracting after mild COVID-19 in a couple of donors. Overall study results and their limits: Some responding clones were detected in pre-infection memory, which suggested that pre-existing cross-reactive memory T cells had joined the SARS-CoV-2 response. Clones contracting from day 15 to 85 had balanced CD4/CD8 phenotypes, while a second wave expanding from day 15 to 37 was biased towards CD4+. Contracting CD4+ clones appeared mostly in the CM and EM memory subsets, whereas CD8+ clones were enriched in EMRA. The study included only a couple of mild cases, and larger cohorts that include severe cases with pre-infection samples were judged to be necessary. Whether the second-wave clones peaking on day 37 were SARS-CoV-2 specific was not confirmed.

There are a few counts of this clonotype. Its antigen remains unidentified. No base quality values were provided; no much bigger clone lies one nucleotide off. Ficoll-Paque density gradient centrifugation was the method used to isolate PBMCs. The germline V and J ends show losses of 5 bases and 3 bases respectively, and no gene match explains 2 bases of the junction. CDR1 and CDR2 were assigned from the germline V gene as MNHEY and SVGAGI. The CDR3 covers 15 residues, taking in both the cysteine and the phenylalanine. The CDR3 DNA has 45 bases and is translated from base 1. The instrument was an Illumina NovaSeq 6000. Using 5'RACE with constant-segment primers, TCRalpha and TCRbeta cDNA libraries were constructed, with sample barcodes and unique molecular identifiers added in the process. Trizol reagent was used to extract RNA from every sample. Libraries were amplified in two PCR steps, with a second sample barcode and Illumina TruSeq adapters added in the second step. Libraries were sequenced on an Illumina NovaSeq with 2 x 150 bp paired-end reads. Turning to the authors' computational methods: With migec v1.2.7, reads were demultiplexed and then collapsed into UMI-guided consensus sequences. Using mixcr v2.1.11, the UMI consensuses were aligned to TRA and TRB V and J templates and assembled into clonotypes. Clonotypes were classified as expanded or contracted when called significant by both edgeR and NoisET, with noise models trained on biological replicates. For edgeR calls, the cutoffs were a false discovery rate-adjusted p below 0.01 and a log2 fold-change threshold of 1. As an exploratory analysis of dynamics, max-normalized trajectories of the 1000 most abundant clonotypes were examined with PCA combined with hierarchical clustering. The CD4 or CD8 phenotype of responding clones was assigned using the separately sequenced CD4+ and CD8+ repertoires. Through fastp at Q25 and MiXCR, TCRdb rebuilt clones from the public reads, retaining in-frame beta chains. Identical CDR3 proteins give one entry, which carries the most common genes and DNA. None of the V and J calls come from the authors' own analysis; TCRdb made them. This sample comprises roughly 110,000 distinct CDR3 sequences, 9.5% to 15% of them detected only once. Clones ranked in the top ten supply approximately 30% of the sample.

Sequenced: PBMCs or a T cell subset sorted from them (not recorded which). This receptor was obtained from an adult woman who had mild COVID-19 (a few samples of this study predate the infection). The sample titles of this study are shuffled in the database, so cell type and time point are left out; the donor was told from shared clones. The V and J genes are TRBV6-5 and TRBJ2-5, and 14 bases in between align with TRBD2. The bases are TGTGCCAGCAGTGTGGGACTAGCGGGAGAAGAGACCCAGTACTTC. Translated, this is CASSVGLAGEETQYF.